This entry concerns a single T cell receptor (beta chain). Its antigen is unidentified. In TCRdb, the reads were re-called with MiXCR into one record per CDR3 protein. In the table there are just under 20,000 distinct CDR3 sequences, 20% to 25% of which are singletons. The germline V and J ends were trimmed by 5 bases and 0 bases, with 17 bases remaining between them. The length of the CDR3 is 16 residues. Per germline, CDR1 MDHEN and CDR2 SYDVKM. This specimen comes from a study of lung T cells in sarcoidosis with Löfgren's syndrome. Study-wide context: Analyses focused on Löfgren's syndrome patients. Study-level results: The most expanded V genes in Löfgren's patients were reportedly TRAV12-1 and TRBV2. TRBV2 was the preferred pairing partner of TRAV12-1, with similar CDR3s. Shared TRAV12-1 and TRBV2 CDR3 motifs were reported across several patients.

The clonotype comes from a human donor with sarcoidosis (Löfgren's syndrome or another form), or a control subject (not recorded which). The sequencing sample was made of CD4+ T cells from PBMCs. V gene TRBV28 combines with J gene TRBJ2-7; TRBD2 might be the D (5 bases). The CDR3 nucleotides read TGTGCCAGCAGTCCCTCGGGTGACGGGATCTCCTACGAGCAGTACTTC. Translating gives CASSPSGDGISYEQYF. Looking up the rest from reference TRBV28 and TRBJ2-7 gives the full variable domain: DVKVTQSSRYLVKRTGEKVFLECVQDMDHENMFWYRQDPGLGLRLIYFSYDVKMKEKGDIPEGYSVSREKKERFSLILESASTNQTSMYLCASSPSGDGISYEQYFGPGTRLTVT.